The source of this T cell receptor (beta chain) is a study of cytomegalovirus exposure and HLA in healthy donors (TCRdb year 2017). About the full investigation: According to an earlier analysis of several hundred of the donors, about 179 million T cells yielded over 90 million unique TCR beta sequences and about 280 Gb of sequence data. Approximately 300 gigabases of sequencing data and 70 million to 100 million unique TCR sequences made up an early release that covered around 640 HLA-typed donors. The genetic ancestry cluster associated with self-reported Caucasian donors included about 84% of the approximately 430 genotyped donors. The study aimed to test whether cataloging public T cell receptors could reveal signatures of past pathogen exposure. Using immunosequencing, the study profiled T cell repertoires from 500 to 800 subjects and related those repertoires to cytomegalovirus serostatus. Along with the approximately 700-subject first cohort, a separate validation cohort of some 130 different subjects was used. High-throughput TCR immunosequencing, statistical association of individual TCRs with disease status, and machine learning were combined to predict cytomegalovirus infection status. In a later analysis, previously published TCR beta repertoires from fewer than 750 donors were re-analyzed and high-resolution HLA genotyping was added so that TCR occurrence patterns could be studied. The later analysis used no new phenotypic data to find candidate immune exposures, relying instead on TCR beta sequences and their occurrence across donors. To decide whether each TCR beta V gene segment behaved as functional or pseudogenic, an earlier analysis of fewer than 750 of the donors relied on high-throughput TCR beta sequencing. Alongside the repertoire data, information on donor age, sex, ethnicity and CMV serostatus was compiled. A later genetic analysis took genome-wide SNP genotypes for about three fifths of the 666 donors and used that subset as a discovery cohort. Every repertoire in the discovery cohort had been generated on one and the same sequencing platform. Both class I and class II loci were covered by HLA typing, at four-digit resolution. The number of typed donors differed by locus: about 629-630 for A, B, C, DRB1 and DQB1; 500 to 550 for DQA1; approximately 610 for DPA1; and about 450 for DPB1. Because of strong linkage in the cohort, roughly 5 DR-DQ haplotypes were treated as single units for association and clustering. Among 300 to 500 genotyped donors of the cohort, an average of roughly 230,000 unique TCR beta nucleotide sequences was sequenced per donor, of which 15% to 20% were non-productive.

Paper-wide results and their limitations: An association between a missense DCLRE1C variant and V-gene and J-gene trimming of TCR beta chains was found in a later genetic analysis and replicated in an independent cohort. A total of 164 TCR beta chains were listed by the study as associated with cytomegalovirus. Most CMV-associated TCR beta chains appeared to be HLA-restricted in a later analysis, and the HLA associations seemed to be driven largely by CMV exposure. Strong co-occurrence of HLA alleles, especially DR and DQ, made assigning TCR associations to individual alleles difficult. A few of the identified cytomegalovirus-associated TCR beta chains were confirmed in vitro to be specific for cytomegalovirus antigens. In a later analysis, several top co-occurrence clusters were reported to appear linked to parvovirus B19, influenza, CMV and Epstein-Barr virus. In a later analysis, HLA-associated TCR beta chains showed more clonal expansion and lower generation probabilities than non-associated chains that were equally common. Cytomegalovirus status was reported to be diagnosed by the classifier with high specificity and sensitivity in both the original and validation cohorts. In a later analysis, more than 15,000 TCR beta sequences were associated with specific HLA alleles at a false discovery rate of 0.05. Because counts were too low, roughly 17 rarely observed V segments, including chromosome 9 orphons, were left out of the earlier analysis of 500 to 650 of the donors. A further reported finding was that TCR beta sequences accurately predicted the HLA-A and HLA-B alleles for most subjects in the first cohort. The authors suggested that the approach could potentially be generalized to other disease states and immunological phenotypes. In this cohort, only TCR beta chains were sequenced, and detectable features were limited by the absence of alpha or paired-chain data. A cluster of highly shared sequence variants was judged likely to be a technical artifact of the sequencing pipeline. A later analysis found that TCR association rates varied across HLA loci, with DRB1 alleles showing the most associated TCRs and HLA-C alleles the fewest. CMV serostatus was the only immune exposure information available for the cohort. Because some donors lacked HLA typing at each locus, the association tests relied only on the typed subset. The presence/absence analyses assumed that sequencing depth was roughly uniform across donors, and that assumption may not be true. Broadly in line with IMGT annotations, most TCR beta V segments showed up in productive rearrangements about 87% or about 30% of the time in an earlier analysis of several hundred of the donors. Linkage disequilibrium might explain the correlated functional status among segregating V segments, but an unknown experimental factor could not be ruled out. Across donors, most TCR sequences were observed very rarely, whereas some public TCRs were present in many individuals. According to a later genetic analysis, donors in an Asian-associated ancestry cluster had fewer N-insertions in productive TCRs than the approximately 690-donor mean.

The cohort comprised fewer than 750 healthy bone marrow donors. All cohort members were sampled while nominally healthy, although unrecorded immune exposures were likely present. The donor tested CMV seropositive and was one of the 289 seropositive cohort members. A peripheral blood sample was collected from each donor, and TCR beta sequencing was performed on peripheral blood mononuclear cells. The Qiagen DNeasy Blood Extraction Kit was used to extract genomic DNA from the blood cell samples. Comments on this clone: Its antigen remains undetermined. No qualities accompany the bases; no much larger clone lies one base away.

Library construction relied on the immunoSEQ multiplex PCR assay. The multiplex PCR relied on a mix of 60 forward primers for TCR Vbeta segments and 13 reverse primers for TCR Jbeta segments. Amplification of the CDR3 region of rearranged TCR beta genes was performed with a multiplex PCR assay on genomic DNA. The Illumina HiSeq System was used to sequence the amplified TCR beta libraries as 87-base-pair reads. The published analysis was carried out like this. A later analysis counted around 72 million unique TCR beta chains across the 550 to 800 repertoires, and 9 million to 14 million of these chains were shared by at least two donors. To remove PCR and sequencing errors, raw reads were error-corrected and collapsed into unique sequences using a nearest-neighbor algorithm that merged closely related sequences. To assign V, D and J gene segments, CDR3 sequences were aligned to IMGT reference sequences. For a sequence to be retained, a match of at least six nucleotides was required to both a V gene segment and a J gene segment. Rearrangements were called productive when the CDR3 lacked stop codons and stayed in frame with V and J; all others were non-productive. CDR3 was defined according to IMGT convention as the region running from the second conserved V-encoded cysteine to the conserved J-encoded phenylalanine. The earlier analysis of about 590 of the donors excluded sequences that lacked an unambiguous match to a single V gene segment. In an earlier analysis of about 590 of the donors, a V segment was called functional when productive rearrangements were above 56.7%, and segregating when the standard deviation between donors exceeded 5%. A statistical classification framework was built to diagnose cytomegalovirus status from the catalog of TCR beta chain sequences. In a later analysis, TCR nucleotide sequences were compared against IMGT/GENE-DB human TR gene sequences so that V and J genes could be assigned. A later analysis assigned CDR3 sequences and most-parsimonious VDJ recombination scenarios with the TCRdist pipeline. In a later analysis, every TCR beta chain was defined by the combination of its CDR3 amino acid sequence and its V-gene family, and reads without a unique V-gene family were dropped. In a later analysis, 450 to 600 highly shared, low-generation-probability nucleotide sequences were removed to address suspected cross-contamination and a sequencing artifact. A later analysis calculated a clonal expansion index for each public chain from normalized within-repertoire ranks of inferred template counts. Generation probabilities in a later analysis came from a VDJ recombination model fitted to out-of-frame rearrangements, and those results were checked against IGoR. In a later analysis, TCR-TCR, TCR-HLA and TCR-CMV co-occurrence was scored with hypergeometric tests, and a repertoire-size bias correction was applied to TCR pairs. A later analysis estimated false discovery rates by permuting HLA or CMV assignments 20 times. In a later analysis, co-occurring TCRs were grouped with DBSCAN, and TCRdist sequence similarity was added when clustering was performed within HLA-allele-positive subsets. Repertoires with fewer than 30,000 or more than 120,000 public chains were left out of co-occurrence clustering, as were about 5 repertoires with anomalous nucleotide sharing. Entries here come from immuneACCESS through TCRdb and include only in-frame sequences with V and J called. Some clones fail to appear in such tables; in the studies checked, an unresolved V gene covers under half of the shortfall, and the cause of the remainder is unknown. V, J and clone size are taken as reported in that table, and D and trimming were inferred from the DNA itself. The table for this sample lists 70,000 to 100,000 clones; 67% of them were counted only once. The ten biggest clones cover about 6.9% of the sample.

Source material: PBMCs. This sequence was found in a woman aged 45-60 years in good health and CMV-seropositive.

CDR3 sequence: CASSLGDSCNSPLHF. The nucleotide sequence reads as follows: TGTGCCAGCAGCTTAGGGGACAGTTGTAATTCACCCCTCCACTTT. This chain is built from TRBV11-2 and TRBJ1-6; TRBD1 matches 7 bases in the middle. Measured from the cysteine to the phenylalanine, the CDR3 is 15 residues long. The retained sequence is limited to the CDR3, 45 bases, with the frame set at the first base. CDR1 and CDR2 were assigned from the germline V gene as SGHAT and FQNNGV. Trimmed from V: 1 base; trimmed from J: 6 bases; junction bases lacking a gene match: 3.